This is a list of T cell receptor beta chains from one sample in a study of blood T cell repertoires in COVID-19. Data came from immunoSEQ multiplex PCR; TCRdb stores just in-frame clones and leaves some out. The sample lists hundreds of thousands of clones; roughly 90% were seen once. Sequenced input: peripheral blood. Every receptor here comes from a woman in her twenties or thirties with COVID-19, enrolled during active disease. Both conserved end residues are part of each CDR3. D genes are given only for firm matches. Clone size, where shown, is once, few, many, or a class for clones that have expanded.

J gene	clone size	V gene	D gene	CDR3 protein	CDR3 DNA
TRBJ1-2	-	TRBV5-4	-	CASADARADYTF	TGTGCCAGCGCCGACGCGCGGGCGGACTACACCTTC
TRBJ2-7	-	TRBV4-1	TRBD1	CASSQTQGASSYEQYF	TGCGCCAGCAGCCAGACACAGGGGGCTAGCTCCTACGAGCAGTACTTC
TRBJ2-7	-	TRBV10-2	TRBD2	CASSTSGGPYEQYF	TGCGCCAGCAGTACTAGCGGGGGCCCCTACGAGCAGTACTTC
TRBJ1-1	once	TRBV19	TRBD1	CASSLTGVTEAFF	TGTGCCAGTAGTTTAACAGGGGTCACTGAAGCTTTCTTT
TRBJ2-4	-	TRBV7-9	-	CASSPPGRAGKNIQYF	TGTGCCAGCAGCCCCCCGGGCAGGGCCGGCAAAAACATTCAGTACTTC
TRBJ2-3	-	TRBV4-1	-	CASSQLVVDTQYF	TGCGCCAGCAGCCAGTTAGTTGTAGATACGCAGTATTTT
TRBJ2-2	-	TRBV2	TRBD2	CASIGSPSGGLPGELFF	TGTGCCAGCATCGGGTCCCCATCCGGGGGGTTACCCGGGGAGCTGTTTTTT
TRBJ1-1	-	TRBV12-3/TRBV12-4	-	CASSSLTQAFF	TGTGCCAGCAGTTCCCTCACCCAGGCTTTCTTT
TRBJ1-2	-	TRBV14	-	CASSQGTGDYGYTF	TGTGCCAGCAGCCAAGGAACAGGAGACTATGGCTACACCTTC
TRBJ1-1	-	TRBV13	-	CASRTGSFTEAFF	TGTGCCAGCAGAACAGGGTCTTTCACTGAAGCTTTCTTT
TRBJ2-7	-	TRBV2	TRBD2	CASTWASGGNEQYF	TGTGCCAGCACTTGGGCTAGCGGGGGTAACGAGCAGTACTTC
TRBJ1-2	-	TRBV2	-	CASSDPGAVNYGYTF	TGTGCCAGCAGTGACCCAGGGGCTGTTAACTATGGCTACACCTTC
TRBJ2-7	once	TRBV7-9	-	CASSLVGGYEQYF	TGTGCCAGCAGCTTAGTCGGCGGCTACGAGCAGTACTTC
TRBJ1-1	-	TRBV5-6	-	CASIRGAIVTEAFF	TGTGCCAGCATCCGCGGCGCTATCGTTACTGAAGCTTTCTTT
TRBJ2-1	few	TRBV5-1	TRBD2	CASSQLSGGVYNEQFF	TGCGCCAGCAGCCAATTGAGCGGGGGGGTTTACAATGAGCAGTTCTTC
TRBJ2-5	-	TRBV5-4	TRBD1	CASSLGPGGRETQYF	TGTGCCAGCAGCTTGGGCCCAGGGGGCCGTGAGACCCAGTACTTC
TRBJ1-2	-	TRBV6-5	-	CASREGGLYNYGYTF	TGTGCCAGCAGGGAGGGGGGGCTTTATAACTATGGCTACACCTTC
TRBJ2-7	-	TRBV5-6	TRBD1	CASSLPGQSYEQYF	TGTGCCAGCAGCTTGCCGGGACAGAGCTACGAGCAGTACTTC
TRBJ2-1	-	TRBV7-9	-	CASSLAGTRAPYNEQFF	TGTGCCAGCAGCTTAGCGGGTACGAGGGCCCCATACAATGAGCAGTTCTTC
TRBJ2-2	-	TRBV5-1	TRBD1	CASSSLTGPGTGELFF	TGCGCCAGCAGCTCCTTGACAGGGCCGGGGACCGGGGAGCTGTTTTTT
TRBJ1-2	few	TRBV19	-	CASSTGTIYGYTF	TGTGCCAGTAGTACCGGGACAATCTATGGCTACACCTTC
TRBJ1-1	-	TRBV4-1	-	CASSRGVAGGTEAFF	TGCGCCAGCAGCCGTGGAGTCGCGGGCGGCACTGAAGCTTTCTTT
TRBJ2-3	-	TRBV11-3	TRBD2	CASSRGVTSTDTQYF	TGTGCCAGCAGCCGGGGGGTTACTAGCACAGATACGCAGTATTTT
TRBJ2-1	-	TRBV18	-	CASSLRDGYNEQFF	TGTGCCAGCTCACTGCGGGACGGCTACAATGAGCAGTTCTTC
TRBJ1-1	-	TRBV2	-	CASFQGTPNLNTEAFF	TGTGCCAGCTTTCAGGGGACACCGAACTTGAACACTGAAGCTTTCTTT
TRBJ2-3	-	TRBV4-1	-	CASSQDRETDTQYF	TGCGCCAGCAGCCAAGATCGAGAAACAGATACGCAGTATTTT
TRBJ1-1	few	TRBV6-1	TRBD1	CASSEMTGGGNTEAFF	TGTGCCAGCAGTGAAATGACAGGGGGCGGAAACACTGAAGCTTTCTTT
TRBJ2-2	-	TRBV14	-	CASSQQGRGGELFF	TGTGCCAGCAGCCAACAGGGGAGAGGCGGGGAGCTGTTTTTT
TRBJ2-7	-	TRBV2	TRBD1	CAEGTGVYEQYF	TGTGCTGAGGGGACAGGGGTCTACGAGCAGTACTTC
TRBJ2-7	-	TRBV11-2	-	CASSLGGPPSSYEQYF	TGTGCCAGCAGCTTAGGGGGGCCGCCGAGCTCCTACGAGCAGTACTTC
TRBJ2-1	-	TRBV7-6	TRBD1	CASSLASRDSSLYNEQFF	TGTGCCAGCAGCTTAGCTTCTCGGGACAGTAGTCTATACAATGAGCAGTTCTTC
TRBJ1-1	-	TRBV6-5	-	CASRSDWNTEAFF	TGTGCCAGCAGGTCGGACTGGAACACTGAAGCTTTCTTT
TRBJ2-7	-	TRBV27	-	CASSLQGHVYEQYF	TGTGCCAGCAGTTTACAGGGACACGTCTACGAGCAGTACTTC
TRBJ1-5	-	TRBV6-5	-	CASVSGQKNYQPQHF	TGTGCCAGCGTCTCCGGACAGAAAAACTATCAGCCCCAGCATTTT
TRBJ1-6	-	TRBV19	-	CASSTVALYNSPLHF	TGTGCCAGTAGTACAGTAGCATTATATAATTCACCCCTCCACTTT
TRBJ1-2	-	TRBV15	-	CATSREDSLYGYTF	TGTGCCACCAGCAGAGAAGACAGCCTCTATGGCTACACCTTC
TRBJ2-3	once	TRBV15	TRBD1	CATSRELSTGVRFTQYF	TGTGCCACCAGCAGAGAACTCTCGACAGGGGTGAGATTTACGCAGTATTTT
TRBJ2-4	-	TRBV29-1	TRBD2	CSVVSSGGAGNIQYF	TGCAGCGTTGTTTCTAGCGGGGGGGCCGGAAACATTCAGTACTTC
TRBJ2-7	once	TRBV7-6	TRBD2	CASSAGLAGGTSSYEQYF	TGTGCCAGCAGCGCCGGACTAGCGGGGGGGACCAGTTCCTACGAGCAGTACTTC
TRBJ2-7	-	TRBV5-1	TRBD1	CASSLAGTGVVEQYF	TGCGCCAGCAGCTTGGCCGGGACAGGGGTGGTTGAGCAGTACTTC
TRBJ2-2	-	TRBV27	-	CASSVDRGTGELFF	TGTGCCAGCAGTGTTGATAGGGGCACCGGGGAGCTGTTTTTT
TRBJ2-7	-	TRBV4-1	TRBD1	CASSQGADRRTYEQYF	TGCGCCAGCAGCCAGGGAGCGGACAGGAGAACCTACGAGCAGTACTTC
TRBJ1-1	-	TRBV5-4	-	CASSLEGAYTEAFF	TGTGCCAGCAGCTTAGAGGGCGCCTACACTGAAGCTTTCTTT
TRBJ2-1	-	TRBV28	-	CASSLEQSSYNEQFF	TGTGCCAGCAGTTTGGAGCAGAGCTCCTACAATGAGCAGTTCTTC
TRBJ2-1	-	TRBV10-3	TRBD2	CAITPGTSGRNEQFF	TGTGCCATCACCCCCGGGACTAGCGGGCGAAATGAGCAGTTCTTC
TRBJ2-1	-	TRBV19	TRBD2	CASGLVDEQFF	TGTGCCAGTGGACTAGTCGATGAGCAGTTCTTC